The 26 T cell receptor beta chains below all came from one sample that was sequenced in a study of T cell repertoires in cytomegalovirus infection. TCRdb reprocessed the reads via MiXCR and lists one record per CDR3 protein. The sample has hundreds of thousands of distinct CDR3 sequences; approximately 32% are singletons. These TCRs' antigens remain unknown. This material consisted of cultured CD8+ T cells from PBMCs, taken from culture after CMV antigen stimulation. Every receptor here comes from a human donor in good health (CMV status not recorded). Some clones in this sample may be carry-over from other donors' samples.

The chain links TRBV12-3 or TRBV12-4 to TRBJ1-1; D is uncertain. Trimming shortened V by 5 bases and J by 4 bases, and 11 bases separated the two germline ends. The CDR3 extends over 13 amino acids. Here the CDR3 DNA reads TGTGCCAGCAGTCTGGCCGTAGGCACTGAAGCTTTCTTT. This sequence encodes CASSLAVGTEAFF.

This clonotype was seen more than once but under ten times. The chain combines TRBV24-1 with TRBJ2-1; weak D call: TRBD2 (5 bases). V was shortened by 4 bases and J by 4 bases, with 7 bases between the two germline ends. CDR3 size: 13 residues. Germline V CDR1 and CDR2: KGHDR, SFDVKD. The CDR3 sequence is CATSEKRYNEQFF. The DNA for the CDR3 is TGTGCCACCAGTGAAAAGCGGTACAATGAGCAGTTCTTC.

The chain couples TRBV6-6 to TRBJ1-5; no clear D gene. CDR1 is MNHNY, CDR2 SVGAGI, per germline (reference sequence). Trimming removed 2 bases at V and 11 bases at J, with 22 bases between. This CDR3 has 16 residues. CDR3 loop: CASSYLVAFKVVAQHF. Written as DNA, the CDR3 is TGTGCCAGCAGTTACCTTGTAGCGTTCAAGGTGGTGGCCCAGCATTTT.

The chain is built from TRBV15 and TRBJ2-1, with D possibly matching TRBD1 (6 bases). There are 20 residues in the CDR3. Germline CDR1 and CDR2: LNHNV and YYDKDF (reference sequence). Between the trimmed V and J ends, which lost 0 bases and 4 bases, there was a span of 25 bases. DNA of the CDR3: TGTGCCACCAGCAGAGAGTTAACCGGGACAACTAGATTTACATACAATGAGCAGTTCTTC. This translates into CATSRELTGTTRFTYNEQFF.

Ten or more counts support this clonotype. The V gene is TRBV7-9, the J gene TRBJ2-2, with a possible D match to TRBD1 (5 bases). Trimming took 5 bases from V and 0 from J, leaving 13 bases between them. Germline values: CDR1 SEHNR, CDR2 FQNEAQ (reference sequence). The CDR3 sequence is 16 residues long. CDR3 sequence (DNA): TGTGCCAGCAGCCCCCGGACAACCCCGAACACCGGGGAGCTGTTTTTT. Translation: CASSPRTTPNTGELFF.

This clonotype was recorded a few times. V is TRBV7-6 and J is TRBJ1-3; maybe TRBD1 (6 bases). This CDR3 is built from 15 residues. Germline loops: CDR1 SGHVS, CDR2 FNYEAQ. Trimming stripped 0 bases from V and 4 bases from J, with 10 bases between. Here the CDR3 DNA reads TGTGCCAGCAGCTTAGCGCAGGGGAGAGGAAACACCATATATTTT. Translating gives CASSLAQGRGNTIYF.

The chain combines TRBV12-3 or TRBV12-4 with TRBJ1-5; TRBD1 might be the D (5 bases). V lost 7 bases, J lost 5 bases, and 15 bases lay in between. The CDR3 totals 14 residues. CDR3 loop: CASTPVGTDQPQHF. The CDR3 DNA is TGTGCCAGCACCCCGGTCGGGACCGATCAGCCCCAGCATTTT.

The chain combines TRBV24-1 with TRBJ2-2; no clear D. The CDR3 length is 13 residues. Trimming shortened V by 6 bases and J by 1 base, and 5 bases separated the two germline ends. From germline, CDR1 is KGHDR and CDR2 SFDVKD. The CDR3 here is CATSTLNTGELFF. CDR3 nucleotide sequence: TGTGCCACCAGTACACTGAACACCGGGGAGCTGTTTTTT.

This clonotype was counted ten times or more. The chain is built from TRBV2 and TRBJ2-7, with D uncertain. The germline V and J ends were trimmed by 5 bases and 1 base, with 6 bases remaining between them. Germline CDR1 SNHLY, CDR2 FYNNEI. The CDR3 runs 12 residues. The CDR3 DNA sequence: TGTGCCAGCAGTATATATTCCTACGAGCAGTACTTC. Translating gives CASSIYSYEQYF. The full variable domain, rest sourced from reference TRBV2 and TRBJ2-7, is EPEVTQTPSHQVTQMGQEVILRCVPISNHLYFYWYRQILGQKVEFLVSFYNNEISEKSEIFDDQFSVERPDGSNFTLKIRSTKLEDSAMYFCASSIYSYEQYFGPGTRLTVT.

This clonotype was counted only a few times. The chain uses TRBV23-1 and TRBJ2-3; unclear D gene. TRBV23-1 is recorded as an ORF, its role being uncertain. The CDR3 is 15 amino acids. V was trimmed by 0 bases and J by 3 bases, leaving 10 bases between them. The CDR3 DNA is TGCGCCAGCAGTCAATCTTCGACTTATACAGATACGCAGTATTTT. Protein sequence: CASSQSSTYTDTQYF.

Many counts were recorded for this clonotype. The rearrangement uses TRBV7-8 and TRBJ2-2; 9 nucleotides match TRBD1. This CDR3 region has 16 residues. Trimming cost V 5 bases and J 3 bases; bases outside gene matches: 7. The germline V gene encodes CDR1 SGHVS and CDR2 FQNEAQ. The CDR3 DNA is TGTGCCAGCAGCATGTGGGACAGGGTTGACACCGGGGAGCTGTTTTTT. Amino acids: CASSMWDRVDTGELFF.

In this sample, this clonotype turned up a few times. The chain employs TRBV27 and TRBJ1-5; TRBD1 aligns across 11 bases. Germline V CDR1 and CDR2: MNHEY, SMNVEV (reference sequence). The CDR3 totals 18 residues. V was pared by 8 bases and J by 2 bases, with 14 bases of the junction left unmatched. The CDR3, as DNA: TGTGCCAGCTGGATACCGGGACAGGGGGAAATGTGCAATCAGCCCCAGCATTTT. This gives the protein CASWIPGQGEMCNQPQHF.

This clonotype was observed at least ten times. J is TRBJ2-7 and V is TRBV12-3 or TRBV12-4; 9 bases are a match to TRBD1. The junction had 6 bases not matched to a gene; V was cut back by 3 bases and J by 3 bases. The CDR3 loop spans 15 amino acids. This chain's CDR3 is CASSFSRDRVYEQYF. The CDR3 region has the DNA TGTGCCAGCAGTTTCTCCAGGGACAGGGTCTACGAGCAGTACTTC.

The chain recombines TRBV7-9 with TRBJ1-1; a possible D gene is TRBD1 (5 bases). This CDR3 is 13 amino acids long. Trimming took 5 bases from V and 11 from J, leaving 18 bases between them. The germline CDR1 and CDR2 sequences are SEHNR and FQNEAQ (reference sequence). The CDR3 DNA follows: TGTGCCAGCAGCCCCGGGACGGAGGATCGGGCTTTCTTT. Protein sequence: CASSPGTEDRAFF.

The chain recombines TRBV27 with TRBJ2-1, with a possible D match to TRBD1 (6 bases). V lost 1 base, J lost 0 bases, and 13 bases lay in between. The CDR3 length is 17 residues. Per the germline V gene, CDR1 is MNHEY and CDR2 is SMNVEV (reference sequence). In nucleotides, the CDR3 is TGTGCCAGCAGTTTATTCCCGACAGGCCGCTCCTACAATGAGCAGTTCTTC. Amino acid sequence: CASSLFPTGRSYNEQFF.

This clonotype was found a few times. The CDR3 reads CASSPLSEGSTDTQYF. CDR3 sequence (DNA): TGTGCCAGCAGCCCCCTCTCAGAGGGTAGCACAGATACGCAGTATTTT. V usage is TRBV11-2 and J usage is TRBJ2-3, with a tentative D call TRBD2 (5 bases). The germline CDR1 and CDR2 sequences are SGHAT and FQNNGV. The CDR3 has 16 residues. Trimming shortened V by 5 bases and J by 0 bases, and 15 bases separated the two germline ends.

Only a few counts were recorded for this clonotype. This sequence joins TRBV6-1 and TRBJ1-1; 7 nucleotides line up with TRBD1. Germline V lookup: CDR1 MNHNS, CDR2 SASEGT. With V trimmed by 6 bases and J by 4 bases, 11 bases remained unmatched. The CDR3 length is 15 residues. The CDR3, as DNA: TGTGCCAGCAGGATGGACAGGATTATTGCCACTGAAGCTTTCTTT. Its translation: CASRMDRIIATEAFF.

The chain carries TRBV27 and TRBJ2-3; 7 positions match TRBD2. Germline V gene sequence: CDR1 MNHEY, CDR2 SMNVEV (reference sequence). This CDR3 has 15 residues. After removal of 3 bases from V and 5 bases from J, the junction contained 8 bases not matched to a gene. The chain's CDR3 is CASSLFPGGGDTQYF. The DNA of the CDR3 is TGTGCCAGCAGTTTGTTTCCGGGGGGAGGAGATACGCAGTATTTT.

This chain links TRBV7-6 with TRBJ1-6; D remains ambiguous. V was cut by 5 bases and J by 0 bases, with 14 bases left in between. Per germline, CDR1 SGHVS and CDR2 FNYEAQ. The CDR3 contains 17 residues. DNA of the CDR3: TGTGCCAGCAGCGAACCCGGGGAAAGCTCCTATAATTCACCCCTCCACTTT. It encodes CASSEPGESSYNSPLHF.

This clonotype was seen more than once but under ten times. The rearrangement uses TRBV15 and TRBJ2-1; 10 positions match TRBD1. Looked up from germline, CDR1 is LNHNV and CDR2 is YYDKDF (reference sequence). Germline trimming cut 3 bases from V and 3 bases from J; bases unmatched to any gene: 2. The CDR3 is 15 amino acids. The CDR3 DNA reads TGTGCCACCAGCAGGGACAGGGGGGGCTACAATGAGCAGTTCTTC. This gives the protein CATSRDRGGYNEQFF.

The V gene is TRBV7-9, the J gene TRBJ1-2; no reliable D call. V was clipped by 6 bases and J by 10 bases, with 21 bases between them. This CDR3 has 14 residues. Looked up from germline, CDR1 is SEHNR and CDR2 is FQNEAQ (reference sequence). CDR3 nucleotide sequence: TGTGCCAGCAGTTTACAGACGGCCGGGGATGACTACACCTTC. Its protein product is CASSLQTAGDDYTF.

The rearrangement links TRBV24-1 to TRBJ2-4; D is undetermined. Germline CDR1 is KGHDR and CDR2 is SFDVKD. Trimming cost V 12 bases and J 0 bases, with 17 bases left between them. The CDR3 covers 15 residues. The CDR3 loop is CAPSNPSLAKNIQYF. Written as DNA, the CDR3 is TGTGCCCCCTCAAATCCTAGTTTAGCCAAAAACATTCAGTACTTC.

This clonotype was observed a handful of times. The chain joins TRBV13 to TRBJ1-2; the D gene is possibly TRBD1 (5 bases). Trimming removed 5 bases from V and 4 bases from J, with 14 bases in between. The CDR3 has 14 amino acids. Germline CDR1 PRHDT, CDR2 FYEKMQ (reference sequence). This chain's CDR3 is CASSPPKGSYGYTF. The CDR3 DNA reads as TGTGCCAGCAGCCCTCCGAAGGGGAGCTATGGCTACACCTTC.

CDR3 region: CATSDSTGGPQETQYF. The CDR3 DNA is TGTGCCACCAGTGATTCCACAGGGGGGCCACAAGAGACCCAGTACTTC. This sequence joins TRBV24-1 and TRBJ2-5, with 8 bases matching TRBD1. Trimming took 2 bases from V and 2 from J; bases not matched to a gene: 6. Germline CDR1 and CDR2: KGHDR and SFDVKD. The CDR3 totals 16 residues.

V and J are TRBV6-2 or TRBV6-3 and TRBJ2-1; 11 nucleotides match TRBD1. V trimming: 2 bases; J trimming: 5 bases; junction bases outside the gene matches: 5. Germline V gene data show CDR1 as MNHEY and CDR2 as SVGEGT. This CDR3 has 16 amino acids. The CDR3 loop reads CASSYRPGQGDNEQFF. CDR3 DNA: TGTGCCAGCAGTTACAGACCGGGACAGGGGGACAATGAGCAGTTCTTC.

This clonotype was counted many times. The J gene is TRBJ2-2, the V gene TRBV7-6; no definite D call. Trimming removed 4 bases at V and 6 bases at J, with 3 bases between. From germline, CDR1 is SGHVS and CDR2 FNYEAQ. This CDR3 has 11 amino acids. This CDR3 is CASSSPGELFF. Written as DNA, the CDR3 is TGTGCCAGCAGCTCCCCCGGGGAGCTGTTTTTT.